This T cell receptor (beta chain) was found in a study of T-cell reconstitution after alpha-beta-depleted transplantation in children. Study-wide results and limits: Counts and diversity of T cells one year after transplant came mostly from newly produced T cells. Expanded graft clones numbering several hundred reportedly gave rise to alpha-beta T cells about two months after transplant.

Details on this clonotype: What it binds is not known.

There are 16 residues in the CDR3. Germline V gene data show CDR1 as LGHDT and CDR2 as YNNKEL (reference sequence). Unmatched junction bases numbered 5, after V lost 3 bases and J lost 5 bases. Construction of the TCRbeta library involved unique molecular identifiers. TCRdb ran MiXCR on the PCR reads and lists one entry per CDR3 protein. The sample includes around 90,000 distinct CDR3 sequences, around 15% of them seen just once. The chain links TRBV3-1 to TRBJ2-5; 14 bases match TRBD2. This sample comprised PBMCs, mostly from graft donor cells, obtained 180 days after TCRalphabeta/CD19-depleted stem cell transplant. The origin of this receptor is a male patient aged 2 to 9 who had a stem cell transplant for acute lymphoblastic leukemia, so the T cells may come from the graft donor. CDR3 DNA sequence: TGTGCCAGCAGCCATGGACTAGCGGGGGGTAAGGAGACCCAGTACTTC. Translation: CASSHGLAGGKETQYF.